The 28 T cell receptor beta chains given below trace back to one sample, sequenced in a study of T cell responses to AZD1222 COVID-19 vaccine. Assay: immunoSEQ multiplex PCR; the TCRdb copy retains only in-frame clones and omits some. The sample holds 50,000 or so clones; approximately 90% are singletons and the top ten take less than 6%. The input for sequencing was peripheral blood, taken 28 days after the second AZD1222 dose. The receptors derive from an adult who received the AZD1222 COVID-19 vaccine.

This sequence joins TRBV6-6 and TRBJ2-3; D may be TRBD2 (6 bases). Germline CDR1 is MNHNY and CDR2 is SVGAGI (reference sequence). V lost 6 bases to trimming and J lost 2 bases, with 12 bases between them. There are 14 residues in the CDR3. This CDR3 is CASRDYTATDTQYF. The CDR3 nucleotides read TGTGCCAGCAGGGACTACACTGCCACAGATACGCAGTATTTT.

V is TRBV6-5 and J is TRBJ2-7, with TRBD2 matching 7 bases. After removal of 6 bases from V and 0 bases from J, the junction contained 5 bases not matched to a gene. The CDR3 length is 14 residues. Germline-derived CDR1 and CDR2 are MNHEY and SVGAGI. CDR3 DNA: TGTGCCAGCAGGCCGGAGCGGGGCTCCTACGAGCAGTACTTC. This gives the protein CASRPERGSYEQYF.

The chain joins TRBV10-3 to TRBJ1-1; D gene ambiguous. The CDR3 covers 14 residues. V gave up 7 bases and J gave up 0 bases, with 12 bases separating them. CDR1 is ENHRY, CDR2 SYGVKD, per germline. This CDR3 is CAIKFGPMNTEAFF. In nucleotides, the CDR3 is TGTGCCATCAAGTTCGGTCCCATGAACACTGAAGCTTTCTTT.

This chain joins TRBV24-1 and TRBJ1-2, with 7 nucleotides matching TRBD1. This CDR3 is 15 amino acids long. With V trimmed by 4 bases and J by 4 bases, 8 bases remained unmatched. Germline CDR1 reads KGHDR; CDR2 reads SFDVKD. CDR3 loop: CATSESDREVYGYTF. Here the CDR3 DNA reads TGTGCCACCAGTGAGTCTGACAGGGAGGTCTATGGCTACACCTTC.

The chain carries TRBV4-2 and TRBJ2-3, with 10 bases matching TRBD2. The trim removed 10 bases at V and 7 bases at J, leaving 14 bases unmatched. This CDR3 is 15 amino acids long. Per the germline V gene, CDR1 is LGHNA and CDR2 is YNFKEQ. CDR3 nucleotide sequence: TGTGCCACCCAGCCTAGGGCTAGCGGGAGTTATACGCAGTATTTT. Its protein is CATQPRASGSYTQYF.

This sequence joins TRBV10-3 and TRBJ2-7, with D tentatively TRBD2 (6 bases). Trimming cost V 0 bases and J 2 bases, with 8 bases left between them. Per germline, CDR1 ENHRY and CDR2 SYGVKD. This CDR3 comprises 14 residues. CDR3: CAISESEGPYEQYF. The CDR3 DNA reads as TGTGCCATCAGTGAGTCGGAGGGGCCCTACGAGCAGTACTTC.

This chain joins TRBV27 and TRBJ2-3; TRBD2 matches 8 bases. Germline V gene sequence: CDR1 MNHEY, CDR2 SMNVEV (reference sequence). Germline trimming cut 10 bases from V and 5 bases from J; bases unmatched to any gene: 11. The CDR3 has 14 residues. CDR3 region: CATPPAGAKDTQYF. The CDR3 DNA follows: TGTGCCACCCCCCCAGCGGGAGCAAAAGATACGCAGTATTTT.

The CDR3 bases are TGTGCCAGCAGTGAATGGACTAGCGGGGGGGGCACAGATACGCAGTATTTT. This gives the protein CASSEWTSGGGTDTQYF. This chain joins TRBV25-1 and TRBJ2-3; 15 bases map to TRBD2. CDR1 is MGHDK and CDR2 is SYGVNS in the germline V gene. J lost 1 base, V lost 1 base, and 0 bases had no gene match. This CDR3 has 17 amino acids.

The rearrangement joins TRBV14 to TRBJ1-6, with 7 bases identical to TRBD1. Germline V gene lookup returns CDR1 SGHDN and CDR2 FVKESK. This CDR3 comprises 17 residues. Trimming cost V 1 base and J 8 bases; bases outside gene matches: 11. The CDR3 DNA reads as TGTGCCAGCAGCCAAGCGGAGGCATTGAGGGGGCATTCACCCCTCCACTTT. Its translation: CASSQAEALRGHSPLHF.

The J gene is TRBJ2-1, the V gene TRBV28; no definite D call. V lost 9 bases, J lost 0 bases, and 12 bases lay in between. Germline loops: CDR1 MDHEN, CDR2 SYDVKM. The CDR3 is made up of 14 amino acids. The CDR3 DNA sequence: TGTGCCAGTCATCCTTACGGCTCCTACAATGAGCAGTTCTTC. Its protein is CASHPYGSYNEQFF.

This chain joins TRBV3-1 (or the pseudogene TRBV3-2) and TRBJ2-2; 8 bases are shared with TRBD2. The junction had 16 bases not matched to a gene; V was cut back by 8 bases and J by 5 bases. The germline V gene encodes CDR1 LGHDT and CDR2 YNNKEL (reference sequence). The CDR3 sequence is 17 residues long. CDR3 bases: TGTGCCAGCCGCCTGGCGGGAGGTCCCGGGACGACCGGGGAGCTGTTTTTT. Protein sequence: CASRLAGGPGTTGELFF.

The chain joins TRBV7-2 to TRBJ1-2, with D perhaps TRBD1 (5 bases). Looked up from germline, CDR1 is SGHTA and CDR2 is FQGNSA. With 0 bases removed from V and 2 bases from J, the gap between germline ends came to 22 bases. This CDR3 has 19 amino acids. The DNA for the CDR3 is TGTGCCAGCAGCTTAGCGCTGAAGGGGCTAAGCGGAGGGAACTATGGCTACACCTTC. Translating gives CASSLALKGLSGGNYGYTF. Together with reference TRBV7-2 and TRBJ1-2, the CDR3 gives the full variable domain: GAGVSQSPSNKVTEKGKDVELRCDPISGHTALYWYRQSLGQGLEFLIYFQGNSAPDKSGLPSDRFSAERTGGSVSTLTIQRTQQEDSAVYLCASSLALKGLSGGNYGYTFGSGTRLTVV.

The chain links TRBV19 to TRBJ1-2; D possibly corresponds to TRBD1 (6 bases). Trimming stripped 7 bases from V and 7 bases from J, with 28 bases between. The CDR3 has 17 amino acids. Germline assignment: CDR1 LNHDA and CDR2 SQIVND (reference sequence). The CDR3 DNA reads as TGTGCCAGTACCTCGATCCAGACAGGCTATCTTATCTCTGGCTACACCTTC. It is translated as CASTSIQTGYLISGYTF.

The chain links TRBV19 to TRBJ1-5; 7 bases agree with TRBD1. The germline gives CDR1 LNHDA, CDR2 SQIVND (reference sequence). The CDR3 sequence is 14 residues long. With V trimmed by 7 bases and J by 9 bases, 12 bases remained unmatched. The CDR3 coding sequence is TGTGCCAGTACCATTGCAGGGGGGGGTCGGCCCCAGCATTTT. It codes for CASTIAGGGRPQHF.

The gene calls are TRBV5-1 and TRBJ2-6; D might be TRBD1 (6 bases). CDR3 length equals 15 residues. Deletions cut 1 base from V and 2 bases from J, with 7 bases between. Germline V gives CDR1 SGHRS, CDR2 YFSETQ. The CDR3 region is CASSLSGAGANVLTF. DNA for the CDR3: TGCGCCAGCAGCTTGTCAGGGGCTGGGGCCAACGTCCTGACTTTC.

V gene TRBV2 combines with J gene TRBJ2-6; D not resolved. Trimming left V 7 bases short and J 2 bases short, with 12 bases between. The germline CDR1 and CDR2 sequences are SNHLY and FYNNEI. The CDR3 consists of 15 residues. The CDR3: CASKYTSAGANVLTF. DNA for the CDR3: TGTGCCAGCAAATACACCTCGGCTGGGGCCAACGTCCTGACTTTC.

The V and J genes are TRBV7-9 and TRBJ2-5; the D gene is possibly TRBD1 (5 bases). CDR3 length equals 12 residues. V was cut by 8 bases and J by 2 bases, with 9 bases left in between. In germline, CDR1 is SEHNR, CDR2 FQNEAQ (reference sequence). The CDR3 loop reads CASGAQQETQYF. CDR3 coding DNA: TGTGCCAGCGGGGCACAGCAAGAGACCCAGTACTTC.

CDR3 sequence (DNA): TGCGCCAGCAACCCGGCCCCATCCTACGAGCAGTACTTC. This gives the protein CASNPAPSYEQYF. V is TRBV5-1 and J is TRBJ2-7; no clear D. Germline lookup yields CDR1 SGHRS and CDR2 YFSETQ. This CDR3 spans 13 amino acids. The V gene lost 6 bases and the J gene lost 1 base, with 11 bases spanning the gap.

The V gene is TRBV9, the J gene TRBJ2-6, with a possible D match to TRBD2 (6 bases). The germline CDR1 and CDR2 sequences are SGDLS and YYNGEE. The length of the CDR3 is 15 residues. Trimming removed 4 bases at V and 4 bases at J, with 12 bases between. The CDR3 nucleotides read TGTGCCAGCAGCCAGCGGGTATCCGGGGCCAACGTCCTGACTTTC. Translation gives CASSQRVSGANVLTF.

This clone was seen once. The CDR3 sequence is CTSSQGSDTQYF. For the CDR3, the DNA is TGCACCAGCAGCCAAGGGTCAGATACGCAGTATTTT. The genes are TRBV1 and TRBJ2-3. TRBV1 is noted as a pseudogene. This CDR3 has 12 amino acids.

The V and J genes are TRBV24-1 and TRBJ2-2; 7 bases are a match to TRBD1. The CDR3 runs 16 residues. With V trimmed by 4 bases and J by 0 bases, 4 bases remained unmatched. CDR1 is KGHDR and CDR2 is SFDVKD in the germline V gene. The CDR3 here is CATSDPGTANTGELFF. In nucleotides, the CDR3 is TGTGCCACCAGTGACCCCGGGACAGCGAACACCGGGGAGCTGTTTTTT.

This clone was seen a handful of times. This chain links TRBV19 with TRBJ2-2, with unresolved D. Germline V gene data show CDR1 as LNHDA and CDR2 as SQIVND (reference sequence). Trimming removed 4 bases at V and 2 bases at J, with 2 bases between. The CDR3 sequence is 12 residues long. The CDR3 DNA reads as TGTGCCAGTAGTACAAACACCGGGGAGCTGTTTTTT. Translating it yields CASSTNTGELFF.

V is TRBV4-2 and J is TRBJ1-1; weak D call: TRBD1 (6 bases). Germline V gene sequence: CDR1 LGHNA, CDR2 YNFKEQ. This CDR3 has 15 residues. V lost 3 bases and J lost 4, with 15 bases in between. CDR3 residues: CASSHLTGQRTEAFF. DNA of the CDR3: TGTGCCAGCAGCCATTTGACAGGACAACGCACTGAAGCTTTCTTT.

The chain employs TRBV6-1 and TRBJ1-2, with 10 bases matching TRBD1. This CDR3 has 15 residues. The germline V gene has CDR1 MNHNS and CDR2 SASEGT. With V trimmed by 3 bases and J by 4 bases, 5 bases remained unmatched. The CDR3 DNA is TGTGCCAGCAGTGATGCGGGACAGGGGATCTATGGCTACACCTTC. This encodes CASSDAGQGIYGYTF.

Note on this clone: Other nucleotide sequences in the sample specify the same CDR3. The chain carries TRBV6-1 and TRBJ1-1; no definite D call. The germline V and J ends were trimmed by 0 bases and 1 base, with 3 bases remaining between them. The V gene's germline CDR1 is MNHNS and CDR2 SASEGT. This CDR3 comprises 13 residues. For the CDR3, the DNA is TGTGCCAGCAGTGAAGCGGAGAACACTGAAGCTTTCTTT. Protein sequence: CASSEAENTEAFF.

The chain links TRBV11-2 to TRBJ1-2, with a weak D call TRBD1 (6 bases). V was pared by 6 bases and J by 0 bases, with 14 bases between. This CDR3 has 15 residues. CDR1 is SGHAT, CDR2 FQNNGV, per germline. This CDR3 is CASSSQGRSNYGYTF. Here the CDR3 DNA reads TGTGCCAGCAGTTCACAGGGCAGGTCTAACTATGGCTACACCTTC.

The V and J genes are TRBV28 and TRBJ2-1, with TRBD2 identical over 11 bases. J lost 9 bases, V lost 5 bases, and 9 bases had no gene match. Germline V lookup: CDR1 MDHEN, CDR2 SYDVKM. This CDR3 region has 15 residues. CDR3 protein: CASSLGIAGGPEQFF. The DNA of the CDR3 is TGTGCCAGCAGTCTCGGGATAGCGGGAGGGCCTGAGCAGTTCTTC.

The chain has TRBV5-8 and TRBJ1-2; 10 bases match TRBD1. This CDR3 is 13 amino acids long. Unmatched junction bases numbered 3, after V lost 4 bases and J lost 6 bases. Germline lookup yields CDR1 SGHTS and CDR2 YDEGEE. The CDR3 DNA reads TGTGCCAGCAGCGGACAGGGGGTACATGGCTACACCTTC. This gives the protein CASSGQGVHGYTF.